Below, 21 T cell receptor beta chains from the same sample are listed, as sequenced in a study of T cell repertoires in cytomegalovirus infection. TCRdb reanalysed the reads using MiXCR and keeps one entry per CDR3 protein. Altogether nearly 550,000 distinct CDR3 sequences are present, approximately 15% being singletons, with the ten largest covering roughly a quarter. The source material was CD8+ T cells from PBMCs. These receptors were collected from a human donor in good health (CMV status not recorded). Some clones in this sample may be carry-over from other donors' samples.

This clonotype has a handful of counts. The rearrangement uses TRBV19 and TRBJ2-1, with TRBD2 matching over 13 bases. Losses at the gene ends were 3 bases for V and 5 bases for J; bases not matched to a gene: 4. This CDR3 contains 16 residues. CDR1 is LNHDA, CDR2 SQIVND, per germline (reference sequence). The CDR3 loop is CASSIPGLAGNNEQFF. CDR3 nucleotides: TGTGCCAGTAGTATCCCGGGACTAGCGGGGAACAATGAGCAGTTCTTC.

There are many counts of this clonotype. This sequence joins TRBV27 and TRBJ1-6; D remains ambiguous. In germline, CDR1 is MNHEY, CDR2 SMNVEV (reference sequence). CDR3 size: 12 residues. V was clipped by 6 bases and J by 9 bases, with 9 bases between them. This CDR3 reads CASSLRGSPLHF. For the CDR3, the DNA is TGTGCCAGCAGCTTGCGGGGTTCACCCCTCCACTTT.

CDR3 sequence: CASSYSSQGQGNTGELFF. In DNA, the CDR3 is TGTGCCAGCAGTTACTCATCTCAGGGGCAAGGGAACACCGGGGAGCTGTTTTTT. The rearrangement links TRBV6-5 to TRBJ2-2, with D possibly being TRBD1 (6 bases). This CDR3 has 18 residues. Looked up from germline, CDR1 is MNHEY and CDR2 is SVGAGI. V lost 0 bases and J 1 base, leaving 15 bases between the germline ends.

As for this clonotype: Since a much larger clone is just one base distant, this may be a read error. The chain has TRBV6-1 and TRBJ1-5; D gene uncertain. Germline V lookup: CDR1 MNHNS, CDR2 SASEGT. V was clipped by 6 bases and J by 3 bases, with 12 bases between them. The CDR3 consists of 14 residues. The CDR3 nucleotides are TGTGCCAGCAGCCTCGACTGGGTCAATCAGCCCCAGCATTTT. Encoded protein: CASSLDWVNQPQHF.

The chain employs TRBV5-1 and TRBJ2-2; D is tentatively TRBD1 or TRBD2 (6 bases each). CDR1 and CDR2 (germline): SGHRS, YFSETQ. Trimming pared 3 bases from V and 3 bases from J, leaving 18 bases between. The CDR3 contains 17 residues. The DNA of the CDR3 is TGCGCCAGCAGCTCGGAGCCAGGGGAGGAAGACACCGGGGAGCTGTTTTTT. Translating it yields CASSSEPGEEDTGELFF.

The V and J genes are TRBV6-1 and TRBJ1-5; 7 positions match TRBD1. CDR1 and CDR2 from the germline V gene are MNHNS and SASEGT. V was pared by 0 bases and J by 4 bases, with 3 bases of the junction left unmatched. The CDR3 covers 15 residues. CDR3 residues: CASSEATGWNQPQHF. CDR3 nucleotide sequence: TGTGCCAGCAGTGAAGCGACAGGGTGGAATCAGCCCCAGCATTTT.

This clonotype showed up many times. The chain employs TRBV12-3 or TRBV12-4 and TRBJ1-5, with 9 bases lining up with TRBD1. V gave up 6 bases and J gave up 3 bases; unmatched junction bases: 9. The CDR3 spans 16 residues. The CDR3 bases are TGTGCCAGCAGAACCGGGACAGGGCCGTTCAATCAGCCCCAGCATTTT. It translates to CASRTGTGPFNQPQHF.

This clonotype has more than one count but fewer than ten. The J gene is TRBJ1-2, the V gene TRBV30; TRBD1 matches 7 bases. This CDR3 is built from 14 residues. V gave up 2 bases and J gave up 3 bases; unmatched junction bases: 6. Germline V gives CDR1 GTSNPN, CDR2 SVGIG (reference sequence). The CDR3: CAWSPGTDYYGYTF. In nucleotides, the CDR3 is TGTGCCTGGAGTCCTGGGACAGACTACTATGGCTACACCTTC.

The table lists this clonotype with many counts. The gene calls are TRBV12-5 and TRBJ2-7, with D hard to call. This CDR3 contains 13 residues. V gave up 4 bases and J gave up 2 bases, with 9 bases separating them. Germline CDR1 is LGHNT and CDR2 is FRNRAP. The CDR3 bases are TGTGCTAGTGGTTCCCCAACTACCTACGAGCAGTACTTC. This codes for CASGSPTTYEQYF.

This clonotype was observed a handful of times. The chain has TRBV24-1 and TRBJ1-2; possible D gene TRBD1, 5 bases. This CDR3 spans 14 amino acids. Germline-derived CDR1 and CDR2 are KGHDR and SFDVKD. V was cut by 2 bases and J by 4 bases, with 10 bases left in between. Written as DNA, the CDR3 is TGTGCCACCAGTGATTCCAACAGGTCCTATGGCTACACCTTC. Translation: CATSDSNRSYGYTF.

In this sample, this clonotype turned up a few times. The chain joins TRBV7-3 to TRBJ1-2; TRBD1 agrees at 8 bases. The CDR3 length is 13 residues. After removal of 5 bases from V and 7 bases from J, the junction contained 6 bases not matched to a gene. From germline, CDR1 is SGHTA and CDR2 FQGTGA. The CDR3 here is CASSADRGSGYTF. In DNA, the CDR3 is TGTGCCAGCAGCGCTGACAGGGGTTCTGGCTACACCTTC.

The chain combines TRBV24-1 with TRBJ2-2, with 7 positions matching TRBD1. CDR1 is KGHDR, CDR2 SFDVKD, per germline. The CDR3 has 11 amino acids. V lost 9 bases, J lost 9 bases, and 3 bases stayed unmatched. CDR3 bases: TGTGCCACCCGGGACAGCCGGGAGCTGTTTTTT. This sequence encodes CATRDSRELFF.

This clonotype was detected a few times. The chain links TRBV27 to TRBJ2-1, with D hard to call. This CDR3 comprises 16 residues. V was shortened by 2 bases and J by 0 bases, with 11 bases between the two germline ends. Germline CDR1 is MNHEY and CDR2 is SMNVEV (reference sequence). The CDR3 reads CASSLPQETSYNEQFF. The CDR3 nucleotides read TGTGCCAGCAGTTTACCTCAGGAAACCTCCTACAATGAGCAGTTCTTC.

This clonotype was seen ten or more times. The gene calls are TRBV12-3 or TRBV12-4 and TRBJ1-4, with unresolved D. This CDR3 is 19 amino acids long. Between the trimmed V and J ends, which lost 7 bases and 4 bases, there was a span of 28 bases. CDR3 region: CASKSSHREVGGLNEKLFF. CDR3 in DNA: TGTGCCAGCAAATCCTCACACCGGGAAGTGGGAGGTCTTAATGAAAAACTGTTTTTT.

The V call is TRBV6-2 or TRBV6-3, the J call TRBJ2-5, with D perhaps matching TRBD1 or TRBD2 (5 bases each). The V gene's germline CDR1 is MNHEY and CDR2 SVGEGT. The CDR3 consists of 14 residues. V gave up 2 bases and J gave up 5 bases, with 12 bases separating them. Written as DNA, the CDR3 is TGTGCCAGCAGTTACGTGGGAGCAGGGGAGACCCAGTACTTC. It specifies CASSYVGAGETQYF.

CDR3: CASSSAWGSGEQFF. The DNA of the CDR3 is TGTGCCAGCAGCTCCGCTTGGGGGAGCGGTGAGCAGTTCTTC. The genes are TRBV7-9 and TRBJ2-1; D tentatively fits TRBD1 or TRBD2 (5 bases each). V dropped 4 bases and J dropped 9 bases, with 16 bases sitting between them. Germline loops: CDR1 SEHNR, CDR2 FQNEAQ (reference sequence). CDR3 length: 14 residues.

This clonotype was seen a few times. This chain joins TRBV10-1 and TRBJ2-7; perhaps TRBD1 as D (6 bases). This CDR3 contains 13 residues. Germline assignment: CDR1 WNHNN and CDR2 SYGVQD (reference sequence). Trimming took off 3 bases at V and 3 bases at J, with 9 bases between the two ends. In nucleotides, the CDR3 is TGCGCCAGCAGTGACTGGGGGCGCTACGAGCAGTACTTC. This encodes CASSDWGRYEQYF.

This clonotype was seen many times. The chain couples TRBV12-3 or TRBV12-4 to TRBJ2-5; 7 bases line up with TRBD1. V trimming: 8 bases; J trimming: 4 bases; junction bases outside the gene matches: 4. The CDR3 has 12 amino acids. As DNA, the CDR3 is TGTGCCAGCGAGGGGGCAGGAGAGACCCAGTACTTC. It yields the protein CASEGAGETQYF.

The V gene is TRBV19, the J gene TRBJ2-7; 7 nucleotides match TRBD1. The CDR3 consists of 13 residues. Germline CDR1 and CDR2: LNHDA and SQIVND (reference sequence). V gave up 6 bases and J gave up 2 bases; unmatched junction bases: 4. The CDR3 sequence: CASRGGFTYEQYF. As DNA, the CDR3 is TGTGCCAGTAGAGGGGGCTTCACCTACGAGCAGTACTTC.

This rearrangement joins TRBV15 to TRBJ2-3, with D uncertain. The CDR3 loop spans 17 amino acids. Between the trimmed V and J ends, which lost 3 bases and 2 bases, there was a span of 18 bases. The germline V gene has CDR1 LNHNV and CDR2 YYDKDF (reference sequence). Here the CDR3 DNA reads TGTGCCACCAGCAGCCCTGTCGCAGCGCCCTACACAGATACGCAGTATTTT. Translation: CATSSPVAAPYTDTQYF.

The chain uses TRBV9 and TRBJ2-1; D is possibly TRBD2 (6 bases). CDR1 and CDR2 from the germline V gene are SGDLS and YYNGEE. The V and J ends lost 4 bases and 0 bases respectively, with 14 bases between them. CDR3 length equals 16 residues. The CDR3 DNA reads as TGTGCCAGCAGCACTTTCCGGGACTTCTCCTACAATGAGCAGTTCTTC. Translated, it gives CASSTFRDFSYNEQFF. The variable domain in full, with the rest retrieved from reference TRBV9 and TRBJ2-1, is DSGVTQTPKHLITATGQRVTLRCSPRSGDLSVYWYQQSLDQGLQFLIQYYNGEERAKGNILERFSAQQFPDLHSELNLSSLELGDSALYFCASSTFRDFSYNEQFFGPGTRLTVL.